The present TCR beta chain was sequenced within a study of human T cells and chemical hapten exposure. Broader study findings: TCRs at high frequency, those above 1 in 1000, did not change with DPC sensitization. It was expanded TCRs that formed significantly more large CDR3 similarity clusters than controls did.

TCRdb re-called the RACE reads with MiXCR, one entry per CDR3 protein. The sample carries more than 300,000 distinct CDR3 sequences, about 5% recorded once. The V and J ends lost 5 bases and 1 base respectively, with 11 bases between them. Germline V gene lookup returns CDR1 DFQATT and CDR2 SNEGSKA (reference sequence). CDR3 length: 13 amino acids. A word on this clonotype: Its antigen is currently unknown.

Indicated time point: pre-sensitization, week 0. Treatment in this sample: therapeutic diphenylcyclopropenone sensitization with weekly scalp DPC. Prior to each patch test being applied, blood was drawn. The rearrangement joins TRBV20-1 to TRBJ1-1; D perhaps matches TRBD1 (6 bases). The sequence derives from a woman in her late teens or twenties with alopecia areata. Some clones in this sample may be carry-over from other donors' samples. Sample: whole blood, taken in connection with sensitization to the hapten diphenylcyclopropenone (DPC). The DNA of the CDR3 is TGCAGTGCTTCAGGGGCGCGGAACACTGAAGCTTTCTTT. Amino acids: CSASGARNTEAFF.